What follows are 32 T cell receptor beta chains derived from one specimen sequenced in a study of cytomegalovirus exposure and HLA in healthy donors. Vbeta (60) and Jbeta (13) primers were used in the PCR. Produced via immunoSEQ multiplex PCR; TCRdb's table is partial and in-frame only. The top ten hold about 10% of the sample, which has tens of thousands of clones, 85% seen once. Sequencing was carried out using PBMCs. The receptors derive from a female donor in good health and CMV-seronegative.

This clone has a single count. The chain employs TRBV7-9 and TRBJ1-1; possible D gene TRBD1, 5 bases. V was shortened by 1 base and J by 0 bases, with 9 bases between the two germline ends. Germline CDR1 SEHNR, CDR2 FQNEAQ (reference sequence). The CDR3 sequence is 15 residues long. In DNA, the CDR3 is TGTGCCAGCAGCTTAGTTACAGGTGTGAACACTGAAGCTTTCTTT. Its translation: CASSLVTGVNTEAFF. Complete variable domain (other parts from reference TRBV7-9 and TRBJ1-1): DTGVSQNPRHKITKRGQNVTFRCDPISEHNRLYWYRQTLGQGPEFLTYFQNEAQLEKSRLLSDRFSAERPKGSFSTLEIQRTEQGDSAMYLCASSLVTGVNTEAFFGQGTRLTVV.

This chain links TRBV2 with TRBJ1-5, with TRBD1 as a possible D gene (5 bases). Germline values: CDR1 SNHLY, CDR2 FYNNEI. The CDR3 runs to 14 residues. V dropped 4 bases and J dropped 2 bases, with 9 bases sitting between them. CDR3 protein: CASSGQGGNQPQHF. DNA for the CDR3: TGTGCCAGCAGTGGTCAAGGGGGCAATCAGCCCCAGCATTTT.

The J gene is TRBJ1-5, the V gene TRBV28, with 10 bases fitting TRBD1. Trimming took 5 bases from V and 7 from J; bases not matched to a gene: 5. Per the germline V gene, CDR1 is MDHEN and CDR2 is SYDVKM. The CDR3 has 14 amino acids. The CDR3, as DNA: TGTGCCAGCAGTCCCGGACAGGGGGGCCAGCCCCAGCATTTT. It yields the protein CASSPGQGGQPQHF.

The chain is built from TRBV19 and TRBJ1-4, with D possibly matching TRBD1 (5 bases). Trimming stripped 1 base from V and 2 bases from J, with 11 bases between. CDR1 LNHDA and CDR2 SQIVND come from the germline V gene (reference sequence). This CDR3 contains 16 residues. The CDR3 here is CASSIATGSTNEKLFF. The CDR3 nucleotides read TGTGCCAGTAGTATAGCAACAGGATCGACTAATGAAAAACTGTTTTTT.

The genes are TRBV10-2 and TRBJ2-1, with 7 bases that match TRBD2. This CDR3 contains 11 residues. Germline CDR1 reads WSHSY; CDR2 reads SAAADI. V shed 6 bases, J shed 10 bases, and the junction held 3 bases outside the gene matches. CDR3 in DNA: TGCGCCAGCAGAAATAGCGGGGAGCAGTTCTTC. This sequence encodes CASRNSGEQFF.

The chain combines TRBV4-3 with TRBJ2-3, with 7 bases lining up with TRBD2. With V trimmed by 0 bases and J by 9 bases, 12 bases remained unmatched. This CDR3 contains 16 residues. The germline CDR1 and CDR2 sequences are LGHNA and YSLEER. The CDR3 is CASSQDVGLGARTQYF. In DNA form, the CDR3 reads TGCGCCAGCAGCCAAGATGTAGGACTAGGGGCGCGGACGCAGTATTTT.

This clone occurred once. The chain has TRBV11-3 and TRBJ2-4; D unclear. CDR1 and CDR2 (germline): SGHNT, YENEEA. The V and J ends lost 0 bases and 0 bases respectively, with 12 bases between them. This CDR3 is 17 amino acids long. As DNA, the CDR3 is TGTGCCAGCAGCTTAGATAGTCGGTTCTTAGCCAAAAACATTCAGTACTTC. Its protein product is CASSLDSRFLAKNIQYF.

The chain carries TRBV15 and TRBJ1-2; the match to TRBD1 covers 7 bases. Trimming removed 0 bases from V and 2 bases from J; junction bases left unmatched: 3. The CDR3 covers 15 residues. Per the germline V gene, CDR1 is LNHNV and CDR2 is YYDKDF (reference sequence). CDR3 loop: CATSRDPGGNYGYTF. Written as DNA, the CDR3 is TGTGCCACCAGCAGAGATCCAGGGGGGAACTATGGCTACACCTTC.

The V call is TRBV7-2, the J call TRBJ2-7, with D maybe TRBD2 (5 bases). V shed 5 bases and J shed 5 bases, with 19 bases lying between them. The CDR3 consists of 15 residues. Germline CDR1 SGHTA, CDR2 FQGNSA. In DNA, the CDR3 is TGTGCCAGCAGCCAGTCATTAGCTAGCTCGGACGAGCAGTACTTC. This codes for CASSQSLASSDEQYF.

The V and J genes are TRBV6-5 and TRBJ2-7; 8 bases agree with TRBD1. CDR3 length: 15 amino acids. The V gene end was trimmed by 11 bases and the J gene end by 2 bases; junction bases not matched to a gene: 14. Germline lookup yields CDR1 MNHEY and CDR2 SVGAGI. CDR3 DNA: TGTGCCGCTCGTGAAGGGGACAGGATGGCCTACGAGCAGTACTTC. This gives the protein CAAREGDRMAYEQYF.

This clone was seen once. This chain connects TRBV9 to TRBJ1-2, with a weak D call TRBD1 (5 bases). This CDR3 contains 13 residues. V lost 4 bases and J 5 bases, leaving 12 bases between the germline ends. CDR1 SGDLS and CDR2 YYNGEE come from the germline V gene. The CDR3 DNA reads TGTGCCAGCAGCCCCCGACAGAAGTATGGCTACACCTTC. Its protein product is CASSPRQKYGYTF.

The chain employs TRBV10-3 and TRBJ2-1; D remains ambiguous. The germline V gene has CDR1 ENHRY and CDR2 SYGVKD. V was pared by 0 bases and J by 7 bases, with 13 bases between. The CDR3 is 15 residues long. The CDR3 region has the DNA TGTGCCATCAGTGAGTCTACAGATTCTACAAATGAGCAGTTCTTC. This gives the protein CAISESTDSTNEQFF.

The CDR3 region has the DNA TGTGCCAGCTCACCATATACAGGGTCGAACTATGGCTACACCTTC. Its translation is CASSPYTGSNYGYTF. V usage is TRBV18 and J usage is TRBJ1-2; D might be TRBD1 (6 bases). Per germline, CDR1 KGHSH and CDR2 LQKENI. V was trimmed by 2 bases and J by 2 bases, leaving 12 bases between them. This CDR3 region has 15 residues.

The V and J genes are TRBV7-2 and TRBJ1-2, with D possibly being TRBD1 (5 bases). V dropped 6 bases and J dropped 8 bases, with 19 bases sitting between them. CDR1 is SGHTA and CDR2 is FQGNSA in the germline V gene. CDR3 length: 14 amino acids. The DNA of the CDR3 is TGTGCCAGCAGTTCTTGGGGGGTCGAACTAGGCTACACCTTC. It yields the protein CASSSWGVELGYTF.

The J gene is TRBJ2-1, the V gene TRBV4-3; the match to TRBD1 covers 7 bases. There are 21 residues in the CDR3. Trimming took 0 bases from V and 3 from J; bases not matched to a gene: 20. The germline CDR1 and CDR2 sequences are LGHNA and YSLEER. The CDR3 protein is CASSQDLELDRADPLYNEQFF. The CDR3 bases are TGCGCCAGCAGCCAAGATCTCGAACTTGACAGGGCCGACCCCCTCTACAATGAGCAGTTCTTC.

The chain uses TRBV10-3 and TRBJ1-1; 8 bases are shared with TRBD1. There are 15 residues in the CDR3. V lost 5 bases, J lost 1 base, and 6 bases stayed unmatched. CDR1 is ENHRY and CDR2 is SYGVKD in the germline V gene. CDR3 bases: TGTGCCATCAGTAATTACAGGGGGACGAACACTGAAGCTTTCTTT. Protein product: CAISNYRGTNTEAFF.

DNA for the CDR3: TGTGCCATCAGGGCAAACGACATCGGAGAGACCCAGTACTTC. It codes for CAIRANDIGETQYF. This sequence joins TRBV10-3 and TRBJ2-5, with unresolved D. Per the germline V gene, CDR1 is ENHRY and CDR2 is SYGVKD. This CDR3 region has 14 residues. V lost 6 bases, J lost 4 bases, and 15 bases lay in between.

The rearrangement joins TRBV27 to TRBJ1-2; D possibly corresponds to TRBD1 (6 bases). V was trimmed by 5 bases and J by 4 bases, leaving 23 bases between them. CDR1 is MNHEY, CDR2 SMNVEV, per germline (reference sequence). The CDR3 spans 17 residues. The CDR3 here is CASSTQQGGRLGYGYTF. CDR3 DNA sequence: TGTGCCAGCAGTACGCAACAGGGAGGGCGTTTAGGCTATGGCTACACCTTC.

This clone appeared a few times. CDR3 coding DNA: TGTGCCAGTTCCCCATGGGGACAGGGAGCTAACTATGGCTACACCTTC. Translated, it gives CASSPWGQGANYGYTF. This rearrangement joins TRBV19 to TRBJ1-2; 9 positions agree with TRBD1. Per the germline V gene, CDR1 is LNHDA and CDR2 is SQIVND (reference sequence). This CDR3 is 16 amino acids long. J lost 0 bases, V lost 8 bases, and 10 bases had no gene match.

V usage is TRBV2 and J usage is TRBJ1-1; 8 nucleotides align to TRBD1. Germline V gene sequence: CDR1 SNHLY, CDR2 FYNNEI. Unmatched junction bases numbered 12, after V lost 3 bases and J lost 0 bases. This CDR3 is 18 amino acids long. The CDR3 DNA sequence: TGTGCCAGCAGTGAGCCCGACAGGGGACCTCGTTTGAACACTGAAGCTTTCTTT. Protein: CASSEPDRGPRLNTEAFF.

V and J are TRBV4-2 and TRBJ1-6, with D possibly matching TRBD1 (6 bases). CDR1 LGHNA and CDR2 YNFKEQ come from the germline V gene. The length of the CDR3 is 16 residues. Trimming took 0 bases from V and 10 from J, leaving 16 bases between them. CDR3 amino acids: CASSQDPGTMSSPLHF. The CDR3 DNA is TGTGCCAGCAGCCAAGACCCCGGGACAATGAGCTCACCCCTCCACTTT.

This chain links TRBV5-1 with TRBJ2-3; a possible D gene is TRBD1 (8 bases). There are 15 residues in the CDR3. Trimming took 1 base from V and 5 from J, leaving 14 bases between them. CDR1 is SGHRS, CDR2 YFSETQ, per germline. This CDR3 is CASSLLQGGGDTQYF. The DNA of the CDR3 is TGCGCCAGCAGCTTGTTACAGGGGGGGGGAGATACGCAGTATTTT.

The CDR3 here is CASSYADRSPRAEQYF. CDR3 nucleotide sequence: TGTGCCAGCAGTTACGCGGACAGGTCCCCTCGGGCCGAGCAGTACTTC. The gene calls are TRBV6-5 and TRBJ2-5; the match to TRBD1 covers 7 bases. TRBJ2-7 matches the DNA end more closely, so the J call is doubtful. The CDR3 has 16 residues. From germline, CDR1 is MNHEY and CDR2 SVGAGI.

This chain connects TRBV14 to TRBJ2-5; 13 bases are a match to TRBD2. The CDR3 has 16 residues. Germline loops: CDR1 SGHDN, CDR2 FVKESK. V lost 4 bases to trimming and J lost 1 base; unmatched junction nucleotides: 3. The CDR3 protein is CASSLGLAGTQETQYF. The CDR3 DNA follows: TGTGCCAGCAGCCTGGGACTAGCGGGGACCCAAGAGACCCAGTACTTC.

The DNA for the CDR3 is TGTGCCAGCAGCGTATCAACAGGGCCTTCCTACGAGCAGTACTTC. It codes for CASSVSTGPSYEQYF. The chain couples TRBV9 to TRBJ2-7; TRBD1 might be the D (6 bases). Deletions cut 1 base from V and 1 base from J, with 12 bases between. This CDR3 contains 15 residues. Germline CDR1 reads SGDLS; CDR2 reads YYNGEE.

Here the CDR3 reads CASSSLTANYGYTF. CDR3 nucleotides: TGTGCCAGCAGTTCTTTGACAGCCAACTATGGCTACACCTTC. The chain couples TRBV6-5 to TRBJ1-2; D perhaps matches TRBD1 (5 bases). Trimming took off 4 bases at V and 2 bases at J, with 11 bases between the two ends. The CDR3 is 14 residues long. Germline CDR1 is MNHEY and CDR2 is SVGAGI.

The rearrangement joins TRBV5-1 to TRBJ2-7; D is possibly TRBD2 (6 bases). CDR1 is SGHRS, CDR2 YFSETQ, per germline. This CDR3 region has 15 residues. V dropped 0 bases and J dropped 2 bases, with 12 bases sitting between them. CDR3 DNA sequence: TGCGCCAGCAGCTTGGCCCCGGGAGAACCCTACGAGCAGTACTTC. As protein: CASSLAPGEPYEQYF.

The chain is built from TRBV13 and TRBJ2-1; 13 bases line up with TRBD2. Germline loops: CDR1 PRHDT, CDR2 FYEKMQ (reference sequence). With V trimmed by 3 bases and J by 6 bases, 5 bases remained unmatched. The CDR3 covers 16 residues. CDR3 DNA: TGTGCCAGCAGCTTCTCTGGACTAGCGGGAGTCAATGAGCAGTTCTTC. This codes for CASSFSGLAGVNEQFF.

This clone occurred a few times. The CDR3 nucleotides read TGTGCCAGCAGTTCGGGACTAGCGGGTTTTACCACCGGGGAGCTGTTTTTT. This gives the protein CASSSGLAGFTTGELFF. The genes are TRBV28 and TRBJ2-2; 12 positions match TRBD2. Trimming removed 4 bases from V and 4 bases from J; junction bases left unmatched: 7. Looked up from germline, CDR1 is MDHEN and CDR2 is SYDVKM. The CDR3 covers 17 residues.

The chain combines TRBV7-3 with TRBJ2-3, with TRBD1 matching 12 bases. Germline CDR1 reads SGHTA; CDR2 reads FQGTGA. V lost 5 bases to trimming and J lost 4 bases; unmatched junction nucleotides: 7. This CDR3 comprises 16 residues. The CDR3 region has the DNA TGTGCCAGCAGCCCAGCCGGGACAGGGGGCGCAGATACGCAGTATTTT. Translation: CASSPAGTGGADTQYF.

The chain has TRBV7-2 and TRBJ2-7; D is unresolved. The CDR3 runs to 14 residues. Germline assignment: CDR1 SGHTA and CDR2 FQGNSA. Trimming cost V 6 bases and J 0 bases, with 12 bases left between them. Written as DNA, the CDR3 is TGTGCCAGCAGTGCAGACTTTGTCTCCTACGAGCAGTACTTC. This codes for CASSADFVSYEQYF.

This chain links TRBV27 with TRBJ1-3; 8 bases map to TRBD1. V gave up 4 bases and J gave up 9 bases; unmatched junction bases: 11. CDR1 and CDR2 from the germline V gene are MNHEY and SMNVEV (reference sequence). The CDR3 loop spans 15 amino acids. CDR3 in amino acids: CASSSLTGAASTIYF. The CDR3 coding sequence is TGTGCCAGCAGTTCACTGACAGGGGCCGCCAGCACCATATATTTT.